One T cell receptor beta chain is described in this entry. These data are taken from a study of Graves' ophthalmopathy and Graves' hyperthyroidism. RNA transcripts were the template, and TCR beta CDR3 regions were amplified from them. The first round was an RT-PCR with HTBI primers, and the second round was a multiplex PCR. In TCRdb, the multiplex PCR reads were re-called with MiXCR into one record per CDR3 protein. This table has approximately 37,000 distinct CDR3 sequences, 52% appearing once. CDR1 SQVTM and CDR2 ANQGSEA come from the germline V gene. With V trimmed by 6 bases and J by 4 bases, 16 bases remained unmatched. This CDR3 contains 17 residues.

Source material: peripheral blood. The V gene is TRBV29-1, the J gene TRBJ1-5; 9 positions match TRBD1. The TCR comes from an adult man with Graves' ophthalmopathy. CDR3 DNA: TGCAGCGTCCCCCAGGCGGCAATCGGACAGGGGAATCAGCCCCAGCATTTT. This encodes CSVPQAAIGQGNQPQHF.